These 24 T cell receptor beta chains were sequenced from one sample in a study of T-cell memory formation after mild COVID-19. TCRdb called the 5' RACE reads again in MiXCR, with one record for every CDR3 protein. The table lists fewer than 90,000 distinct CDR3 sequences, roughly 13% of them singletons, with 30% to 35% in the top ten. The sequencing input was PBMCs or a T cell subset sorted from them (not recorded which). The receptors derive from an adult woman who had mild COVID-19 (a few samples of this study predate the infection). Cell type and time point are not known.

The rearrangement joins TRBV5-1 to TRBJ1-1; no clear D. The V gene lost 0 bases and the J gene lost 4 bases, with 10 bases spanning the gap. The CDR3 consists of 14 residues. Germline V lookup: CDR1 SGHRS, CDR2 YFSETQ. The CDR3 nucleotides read TGCGCCAGCAGCTTGGGACGGTATGTCACTGAAGCTTTCTTT. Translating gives CASSLGRYVTEAFF.

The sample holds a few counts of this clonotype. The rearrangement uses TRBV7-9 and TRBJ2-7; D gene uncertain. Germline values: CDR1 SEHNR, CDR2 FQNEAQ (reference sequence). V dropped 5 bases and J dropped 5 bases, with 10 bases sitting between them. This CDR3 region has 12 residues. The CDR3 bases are TGTGCCAGCAGCCCCGGTTATAACGAGCAGTACTTC. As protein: CASSPGYNEQYF. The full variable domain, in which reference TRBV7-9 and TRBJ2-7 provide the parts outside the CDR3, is DTGVSQNPRHKITKRGQNVTFRCDPISEHNRLYWYRQTLGQGPEFLTYFQNEAQLEKSRLLSDRFSAERPKGSFSTLEIQRTEQGDSAMYLCASSPGYNEQYFGPGTRLTVT.

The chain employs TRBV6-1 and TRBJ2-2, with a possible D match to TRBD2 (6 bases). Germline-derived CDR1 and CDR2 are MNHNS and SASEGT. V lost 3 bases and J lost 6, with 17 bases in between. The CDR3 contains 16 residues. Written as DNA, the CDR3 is TGTGCCAGCAGTGAGTTGTGGGGGGAGTCGTCCGGGGAGCTGTTTTTT. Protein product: CASSELWGESSGELFF.

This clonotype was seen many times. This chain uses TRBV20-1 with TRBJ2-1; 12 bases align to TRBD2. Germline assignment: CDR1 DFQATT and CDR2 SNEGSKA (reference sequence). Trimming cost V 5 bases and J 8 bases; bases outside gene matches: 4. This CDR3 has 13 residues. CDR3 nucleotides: TGCAGTGCTCCACTAGCGGGAGGCCATGAGCAGTTCTTC. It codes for CSAPLAGGHEQFF.

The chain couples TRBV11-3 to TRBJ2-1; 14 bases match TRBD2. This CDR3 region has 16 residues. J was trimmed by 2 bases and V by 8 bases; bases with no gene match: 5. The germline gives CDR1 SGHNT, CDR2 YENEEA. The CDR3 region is CASGTSGGGPYNEQFF. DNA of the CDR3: TGTGCCAGCGGGACTAGCGGGGGTGGTCCCTACAATGAGCAGTTCTTC. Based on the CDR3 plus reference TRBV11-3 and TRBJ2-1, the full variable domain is EAGVVQSPRYKIIEKKQPVAFWCNPISGHNTLYWYLQNLGQGPELLIRYENEEAVDDSQLPKDRFSAERLKGVDSTLKIQPAELGDSAVYLCASGTSGGGPYNEQFFGPGTRLTVL.

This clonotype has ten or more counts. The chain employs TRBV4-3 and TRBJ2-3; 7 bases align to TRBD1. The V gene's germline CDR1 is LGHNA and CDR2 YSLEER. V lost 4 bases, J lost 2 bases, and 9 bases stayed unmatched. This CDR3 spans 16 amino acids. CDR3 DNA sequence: TGCGCCAGCAGCCCCCTCCCGGGACAGCTCACAGATACGCAGTATTTT. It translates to CASSPLPGQLTDTQYF.

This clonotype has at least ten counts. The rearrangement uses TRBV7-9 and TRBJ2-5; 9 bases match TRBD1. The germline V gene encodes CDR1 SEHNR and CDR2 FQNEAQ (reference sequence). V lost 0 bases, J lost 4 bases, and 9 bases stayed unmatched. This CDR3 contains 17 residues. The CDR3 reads CASSLAVPGQGGETQYF. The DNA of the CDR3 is TGTGCCAGCAGCTTAGCCGTACCGGGACAGGGAGGAGAGACCCAGTACTTC.

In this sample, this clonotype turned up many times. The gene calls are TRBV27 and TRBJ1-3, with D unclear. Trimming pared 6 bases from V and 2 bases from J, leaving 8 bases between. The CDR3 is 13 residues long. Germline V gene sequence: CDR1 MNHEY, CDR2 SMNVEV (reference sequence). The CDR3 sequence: CASSGRTGNTIYF. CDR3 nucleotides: TGTGCCAGCAGCGGGAGGACTGGAAACACCATATATTTT.

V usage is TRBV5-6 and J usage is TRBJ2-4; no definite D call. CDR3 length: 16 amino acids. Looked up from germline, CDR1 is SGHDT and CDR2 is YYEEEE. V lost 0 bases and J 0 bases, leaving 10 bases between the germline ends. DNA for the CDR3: TGTGCCAGCAGCTTGGAAACAGCTCTAGCCAAAAACATTCAGTACTTC. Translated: CASSLETALAKNIQYF.

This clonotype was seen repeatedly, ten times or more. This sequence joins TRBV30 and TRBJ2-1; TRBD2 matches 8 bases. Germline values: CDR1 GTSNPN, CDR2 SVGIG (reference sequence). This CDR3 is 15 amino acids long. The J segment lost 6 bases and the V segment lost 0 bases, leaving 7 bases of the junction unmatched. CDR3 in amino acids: CAWSVQRELGNEQFF. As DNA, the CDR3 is TGTGCCTGGAGTGTACAGCGGGAGCTGGGCAATGAGCAGTTCTTC.

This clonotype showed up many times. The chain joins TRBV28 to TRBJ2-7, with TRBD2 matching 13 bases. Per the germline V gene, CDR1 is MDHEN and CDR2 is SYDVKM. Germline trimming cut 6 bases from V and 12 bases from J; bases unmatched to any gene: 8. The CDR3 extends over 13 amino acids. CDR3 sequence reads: CASRTSGRAAPYF. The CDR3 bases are TGTGCCAGCAGAACTAGCGGGAGGGCCGCTCCGTACTTC.

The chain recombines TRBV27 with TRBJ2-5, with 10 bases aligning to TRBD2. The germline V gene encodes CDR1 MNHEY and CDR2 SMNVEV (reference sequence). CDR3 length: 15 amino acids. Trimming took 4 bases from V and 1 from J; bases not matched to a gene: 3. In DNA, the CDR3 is TGTGCCAGCAGTTCCCAGCGGGAGGGCCAAGAGACCCAGTACTTC. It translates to CASSSQREGQETQYF.

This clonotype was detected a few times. This CDR3 reads CASSLEAGFIAKNIQYF. The DNA of the CDR3 is TGTGCCAGCAGCTTAGAGGCGGGATTTATAGCCAAAAACATTCAGTACTTC. The chain uses TRBV7-9 and TRBJ2-4; D might be TRBD2 (6 bases). Trimming cost V 1 base and J 0 bases, with 13 bases left between them. Germline assignment: CDR1 SEHNR and CDR2 FQNEAQ (reference sequence). The CDR3 totals 17 residues.

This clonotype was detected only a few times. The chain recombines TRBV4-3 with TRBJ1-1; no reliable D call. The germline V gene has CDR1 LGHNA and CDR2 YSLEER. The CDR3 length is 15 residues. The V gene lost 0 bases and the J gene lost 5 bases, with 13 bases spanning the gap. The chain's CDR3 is CASSQDRVGTTEAFF. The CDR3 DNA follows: TGCGCCAGCAGCCAAGATCGGGTTGGTACGACTGAAGCTTTCTTT.

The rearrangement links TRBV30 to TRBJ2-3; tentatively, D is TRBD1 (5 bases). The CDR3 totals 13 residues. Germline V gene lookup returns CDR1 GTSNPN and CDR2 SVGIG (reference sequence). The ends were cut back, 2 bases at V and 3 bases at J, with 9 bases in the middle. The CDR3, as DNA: TGTGCCTGGAGTAAAGGGGTTACAGATACGCAGTATTTT. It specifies CAWSKGVTDTQYF. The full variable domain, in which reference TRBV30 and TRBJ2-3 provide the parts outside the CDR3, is SQTIHQWPATLVQPVGSPLSLECTVEGTSNPNLYWYRQAAGRGLQLLFYSVGIGQISSEVPQNLSASRPQDRQFILSSKKLLLSDSGFYLCAWSKGVTDTQYFGPGTRLTVL.

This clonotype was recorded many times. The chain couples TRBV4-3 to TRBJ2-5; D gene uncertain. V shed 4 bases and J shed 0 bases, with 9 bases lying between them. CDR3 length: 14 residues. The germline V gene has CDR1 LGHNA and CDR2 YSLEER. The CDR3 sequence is CASSPNWDQETQYF. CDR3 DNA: TGCGCCAGCAGCCCTAATTGGGACCAAGAGACCCAGTACTTC.

The CDR3 DNA sequence: TGTGCCAGCAGCGTCGTAATCGGAAGTTACTACGAGCAGTACTTC. It translates to CASSVVIGSYYEQYF. This chain joins TRBV9 and TRBJ2-7; D remains ambiguous. The CDR3 contains 15 residues. Germline-derived CDR1 and CDR2 are SGDLS and YYNGEE. Deletions cut 2 bases from V and 3 bases from J, with 15 bases between.

The CDR3 DNA reads as TGTGCCAGCAGCGTTGGGGACAACTATGGCTACACCTTC. It translates to CASSVGDNYGYTF. V gene TRBV9 combines with J gene TRBJ1-2; D is perhaps TRBD1 (5 bases). V lost 2 bases and J 2 bases, leaving 7 bases between the germline ends. The CDR3 consists of 13 residues. Germline V gene lookup returns CDR1 SGDLS and CDR2 YYNGEE.

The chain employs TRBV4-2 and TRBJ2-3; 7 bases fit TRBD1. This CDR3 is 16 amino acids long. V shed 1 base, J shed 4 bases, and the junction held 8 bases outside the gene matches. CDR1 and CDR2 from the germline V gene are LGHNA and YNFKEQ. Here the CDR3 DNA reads TGTGCCAGCAGCCAAGCAGGGACAGATCGATCAGATACGCAGTATTTT. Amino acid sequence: CASSQAGTDRSDTQYF.

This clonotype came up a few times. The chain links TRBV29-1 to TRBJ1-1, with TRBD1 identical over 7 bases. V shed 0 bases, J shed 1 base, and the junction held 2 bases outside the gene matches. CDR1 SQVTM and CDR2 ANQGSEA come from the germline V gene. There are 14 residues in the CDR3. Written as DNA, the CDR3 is TGCAGCGTTGAAGAATCAGGGGGGAACACTGAAGCTTTCTTT. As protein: CSVEESGGNTEAFF.

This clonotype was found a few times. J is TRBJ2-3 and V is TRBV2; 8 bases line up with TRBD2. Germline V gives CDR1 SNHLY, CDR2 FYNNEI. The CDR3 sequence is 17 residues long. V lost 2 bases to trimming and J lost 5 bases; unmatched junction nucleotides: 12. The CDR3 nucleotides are TGTGCCAGCAGTGAAAGGCCAGCGGGGGCGGGAGGAGATACGCAGTATTTT. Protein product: CASSERPAGAGGDTQYF.

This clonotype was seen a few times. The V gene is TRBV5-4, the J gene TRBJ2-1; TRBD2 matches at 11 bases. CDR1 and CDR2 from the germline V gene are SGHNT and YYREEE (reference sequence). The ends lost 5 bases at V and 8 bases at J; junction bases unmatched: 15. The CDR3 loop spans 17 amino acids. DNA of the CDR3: TGTGCCAGCAGGGCGAGGGTAGCGGGGGGGCGATTGGATGAGCAGTTCTTC. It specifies CASRARVAGGRLDEQFF.

CDR3 in amino acids: CASSRTSGGFSYNEQFF. The CDR3 coding sequence is TGCGCCAGCAGCCGGACTAGCGGGGGTTTCTCCTACAATGAGCAGTTCTTC. This rearrangement joins TRBV4-1 to TRBJ2-1; 13 bases are shared with TRBD2. The CDR3 is made up of 17 amino acids. Germline CDR1 MGHRA, CDR2 YSYEKL. J was trimmed by 0 bases and V by 4 bases; bases with no gene match: 3.

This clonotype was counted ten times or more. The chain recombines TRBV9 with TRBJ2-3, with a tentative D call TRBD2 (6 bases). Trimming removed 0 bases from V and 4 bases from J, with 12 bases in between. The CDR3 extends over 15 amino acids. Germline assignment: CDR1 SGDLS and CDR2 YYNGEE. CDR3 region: CASSVAGVFADTQYF. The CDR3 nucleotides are TGTGCCAGCAGCGTAGCGGGAGTTTTCGCAGATACGCAGTATTTT.